These 10 T cell receptor beta chains were all obtained from the same sample, sequenced in a study of OX40 agonist ivuxolimab in advanced cancers. Clones were sequenced by immunoSEQ multiplex PCR, and TCRdb holds only the in-frame ones, with some missing. The table lists roughly 76,000 clones, approximately 80% of them singletons. This specimen was CD4+ or CD8+ T cells sorted from blood, taken in a trial of the OX40 agonist ivuxolimab. All receptors derive from an adult with an advanced solid tumor such as melanoma, head and neck, liver or kidney cancer.

This clone occurred once. The chain employs TRBV28 and TRBJ2-1; D might be TRBD2 (5 bases). The CDR3 contains 15 residues. CDR1 and CDR2 from the germline V gene are MDHEN and SYDVKM. Trimming left V 8 bases short and J 6 bases short, with 20 bases between. CDR3 in amino acids: CASATTASRTNEQFF. The CDR3 DNA sequence: TGTGCCAGCGCTACGACTGCTAGCAGGACCAATGAGCAGTTCTTC. The whole variable domain, filled in from reference TRBV28 and TRBJ2-1, reads DVKVTQSSRYLVKRTGEKVFLECVQDMDHENMFWYRQDPGLGLRLIYFSYDVKMKEKGDIPEGYSVSREKKERFSLILESASTNQTSMYLCASATTASRTNEQFFGPGTRLTVL.

This clone has only a few counts. This rearrangement joins TRBV7-6 to TRBJ1-6; D unresolved. The V gene's germline CDR1 is SGHVS and CDR2 FNYEAQ. The V gene lost 1 base and the J gene lost 12 bases, with 10 bases spanning the gap. The length of the CDR3 is 13 residues. CDR3 coding DNA: TGTGCCAGCAGCTTAGAACCTGGAGGACCCCTCCACTTT. Amino acid sequence: CASSLEPGGPLHF. Full variable domain (remainder filled in from reference TRBV7-6 and TRBJ1-6): GAGVSQSPRYKVTKRGQDVALRCDPISGHVSLYWYRQALGQGPEFLTYFNYEAQQDKSGLPNDRFSAERPEGSISTLTIQRTEQRDSAMYRCASSLEPGGPLHFGNGTRLTVT.

This clone was observed at least ten times. The chain joins TRBV19 to TRBJ2-7; 11 bases agree with TRBD2. Trimming cost V 9 bases and J 6 bases; bases outside gene matches: 10. The CDR3 contains 14 residues. CDR1 is LNHDA, CDR2 SQIVND, per germline (reference sequence). For the CDR3, the DNA is TGTGCCAGCAGTCTAGCGGGAGGTATGCGCGAGCAGTACTTC. Translating gives CASSLAGGMREQYF. The full variable domain, completed using reference TRBV19 and TRBJ2-7, is DGGITQSPKYLFRKEGQNVTLSCEQNLNHDAMYWYRQDPGQGLRLIYYSQIVNDFQKGDIAEGYSVSREKKESFPLTVTSAQKNPTAFYLCASSLAGGMREQYFGPGTRLTVT.

The V gene is TRBV28, the J gene TRBJ1-5, with 10 bases identical to TRBD1. Germline CDR1 and CDR2: MDHEN and SYDVKM. V gave up 6 bases and J gave up 4 bases; unmatched junction bases: 6. The CDR3 is 15 residues long. In nucleotides, the CDR3 is TGTGCCAGCAGGGTAAGGACAGGGGGTAATCAGCCCCAGCATTTT. As protein: CASRVRTGGNQPQHF.

The chain joins TRBV27 to TRBJ2-5, with 10 bases lining up with TRBD1. The CDR3 spans 16 residues. The germline V gene encodes CDR1 MNHEY and CDR2 SMNVEV (reference sequence). With V trimmed by 6 bases and J by 5 bases, 12 bases remained unmatched. The CDR3 sequence: CASSQSGTGVQETQYF. As DNA, the CDR3 is TGTGCCAGCAGCCAGTCCGGGACAGGGGTTCAGGAGACCCAGTACTTC.

About this clone itself: This sample also contains other DNA sequences that code for the same CDR3. V gene TRBV19 combines with J gene TRBJ2-2, with 7 positions matching TRBD1. This CDR3 comprises 15 residues. CDR1 LNHDA and CDR2 SQIVND come from the germline V gene (reference sequence). The J segment lost 1 base and the V segment lost 6 bases, leaving 5 bases of the junction unmatched. This CDR3 is CASRRQGLNTGELFF. Here the CDR3 DNA reads TGTGCCAGTAGGAGACAGGGTTTGAACACCGGGGAGCTGTTTTTT.

The V call is TRBV2, the J call TRBJ2-5; D unclear. The CDR3 is made up of 12 amino acids. V gave up 6 bases and J gave up 7 bases, with 12 bases separating them. Looked up from germline, CDR1 is SNHLY and CDR2 is FYNNEI. As DNA, the CDR3 is TGTGCCAGCAGGGGAACCCCATGGACCCAGTACTTC. Protein sequence: CASRGTPWTQYF.

This clone is a singleton in its sample. CDR3 in DNA: TGTGCCAGCGCTCCCCTTAGCGGGATCTCCTACGAGCAGTACTTC. Residues: CASAPLSGISYEQYF. The V gene is TRBV27, the J gene TRBJ2-5; 8 nucleotides line up with TRBD2. The DNA end is more similar to TRBJ2-7, so the J call may be wrong. The CDR3 has 15 residues. Germline V lookup: CDR1 MNHEY, CDR2 SMNVEV (reference sequence).

The V and J genes are TRBV6-5 and TRBJ2-6, with D possibly matching TRBD1 (5 bases). Trimming left V 2 bases short and J 1 base short, with 6 bases between. Germline CDR1 and CDR2: MNHEY and SVGAGI. The CDR3 totals 15 residues. Here the CDR3 reads CASSYGASGANVLTF. CDR3 nucleotide sequence: TGTGCCAGCAGTTACGGGGCTTCTGGGGCCAACGTCCTGACTTTC.

This clone was counted a few times. This sequence joins TRBV2 and TRBJ2-2; the D gene could be TRBD1 or TRBD2 (5 bases each). The CDR3 is 15 amino acids. Trimming pared 7 bases from V and 6 bases from J, leaving 18 bases between. Germline V lookup: CDR1 SNHLY, CDR2 FYNNEI. The CDR3: CASTATLGTSGELFF. The CDR3, as DNA: TGTGCCAGCACCGCAACCTTAGGGACCTCCGGGGAGCTGTTTTTT. The full variable domain, its missing parts supplied by reference TRBV2 and TRBJ2-2, is EPEVTQTPSHQVTQMGQEVILRCVPISNHLYFYWYRQILGQKVEFLVSFYNNEISEKSEIFDDQFSVERPDGSNFTLKIRSTKLEDSAMYFCASTATLGTSGELFFGEGSRLTVL.